What follows are 17 T cell receptor beta chains derived from one specimen sequenced in a study of a mutant IDH1 vaccine in newly diagnosed glioma. Sequenced by immunoSEQ multiplex PCR; TCRdb stores in-frame clones only, minus some. The sample records 45,000 to 65,000 clones, 80% to 85% being singletons. Antigens of these TCRs are unknown. Time point meaning: week 23, last vaccination. A single vaccine dose contained 300 ug of mutant IDH1 20-mer peptide, and topical imiquimod was used with it. The material sequenced was PBMCs, taken from a glioma patient whose treatment included an IDH1 peptide vaccine. These TCRs come from a woman between 40 and 55 years old with glioma. Some clones in this sample may be carry-over from other donors' samples.

This chain uses TRBV2 with TRBJ2-2, with 9 bases identical to TRBD1. Trimming at V came to 3 bases and at J to 6 bases, leaving 11 bases not matched to a gene. CDR3 size: 17 residues. Germline V lookup: CDR1 SNHLY, CDR2 FYNNEI. DNA of the CDR3: TGTGCCAGCAGTGATGCTGGACAGGGGCTTCTCGCCGGGGAGCTGTTTTTT. This codes for CASSDAGQGLLAGELFF.

The V call is TRBV21-1, the J call TRBJ2-3; the DNA was not compared with TRBD1, the D call given in the table. TRBV21-1 is shown as a pseudogene. The CDR3 contains 16 residues. The CDR3 DNA is TGTGCCAGCAGCAAAGTAACCAGGGGAAGCACAGATACGCAGTATTTT. It codes for CASSKVTRGSTDTQYF.

This chain joins TRBV2 and TRBJ2-3, with 8 bases identical to TRBD2. The germline V gene encodes CDR1 SNHLY and CDR2 FYNNEI. V lost 4 bases, J lost 3 bases, and 6 bases stayed unmatched. There are 15 residues in the CDR3. The CDR3 sequence: CASSAGRGGTDTQYF. CDR3 coding DNA: TGTGCCAGCAGTGCAGGTCGGGGGGGTACAGATACGCAGTATTTT.

This sequence joins TRBV5-1 and TRBJ1-5; D is possibly TRBD1 (6 bases). This CDR3 spans 13 amino acids. The V and J ends lost 1 base and 9 bases respectively, with 11 bases between them. CDR1 is SGHRS and CDR2 is YFSETQ in the germline V gene. The CDR3: CASSLSQQGPQHF. The CDR3 coding sequence is TGCGCCAGCAGCTTGAGCCAACAGGGGCCCCAGCATTTT.

V is TRBV6-1 and J is TRBJ1-2; 7 positions agree with TRBD1. The V gene's germline CDR1 is MNHNS and CDR2 SASEGT. Trimming at V came to 4 bases and at J to 4 bases, leaving 9 bases not matched to a gene. CDR3 length: 15 residues. In nucleotides, the CDR3 is TGTGCCAGCAGTGGGAGACAGGGACCGGGCTATGGCTACACCTTC. Translating it yields CASSGRQGPGYGYTF.

The chain links TRBV10-3 to TRBJ1-1; unclear D gene. The V end lost 4 bases, the J end lost 5 bases, and 8 bases lay between the germline ends. The CDR3 spans 12 residues. Per germline, CDR1 ENHRY and CDR2 SYGVKD. CDR3 sequence (DNA): TGTGCCATCAGTGGAGGGTTGACTGAAGCTTTCTTT. Translating it yields CAISGGLTEAFF.

This clone was seen more than once but under ten times. V is TRBV10-3 and J is TRBJ1-1; TRBD1 matches at 8 bases. The V segment lost 2 bases and the J segment 6 bases; nucleotides outside the gene matches: 11. CDR3 length: 16 amino acids. CDR1 and CDR2 (germline): ENHRY, SYGVKD. The CDR3 nucleotides read TGTGCCATCAGTGAGGGACAGGGTGGGCTTCGGGCTGAAGCTTTCTTT. Protein: CAISEGQGGLRAEAFF.

The chain carries TRBV5-1 and TRBJ2-2; a weak D match, TRBD2 (6 bases). V was clipped by 3 bases and J by 3 bases, with 12 bases between them. Per germline, CDR1 SGHRS and CDR2 YFSETQ. The CDR3 loop spans 15 amino acids. CDR3 sequence reads: CASSSEGLDTGELFF. The CDR3 DNA follows: TGCGCCAGCAGCTCGGAGGGACTTGACACCGGGGAGCTGTTTTTT.

The chain employs TRBV2 and TRBJ2-3, with D perhaps assigned TRBD1 or TRBD2 (6 bases each). V lost 4 bases, J lost 0 bases, and 17 bases lay in between. Germline CDR1 reads SNHLY; CDR2 reads FYNNEI. The CDR3 runs 17 residues. The CDR3, as DNA: TGTGCCAGCAGTGCTTGGGGACGCGGGACAAGCACAGATACGCAGTATTTT. This codes for CASSAWGRGTSTDTQYF.

The chain couples TRBV9 to TRBJ2-1, with TRBD1 identical over 7 bases. Germline values: CDR1 SGDLS, CDR2 YYNGEE. Trimming at V came to 0 bases and at J to 6 bases, leaving 9 bases not matched to a gene. The CDR3 runs to 16 residues. The CDR3 nucleotides read TGTGCCAGCAGCGTAGGGTTCCGGACAGGCATCAATGAGCAGTTCTTC. Translated: CASSVGFRTGINEQFF.

In its sample, this clone was seen a few times. The V and J genes are TRBV6-5 and TRBJ1-3; the D gene is possibly TRBD1 (5 bases). V dropped 0 bases and J dropped 4 bases, with 7 bases sitting between them. CDR1 MNHEY and CDR2 SVGAGI come from the germline V gene. The CDR3 totals 14 residues. CDR3 sequence: CASSYSRVGNTIYF. CDR3 DNA sequence: TGTGCCAGCAGTTACTCCAGGGTCGGAAACACCATATATTTT.

Only one count was recorded for this clone. V and J are TRBV10-3 and TRBJ1-5; no clear D gene. Germline V gene sequence: CDR1 ENHRY, CDR2 SYGVKD. This CDR3 spans 12 amino acids. This CDR3 is CAAAGRNQPQHF. The CDR3 nucleotides are TGTGCTGCCGCGGGTCGCAATCAGCCCCAGCATTTT.

The chain carries TRBV5-4 and TRBJ1-2; TRBD1 is a possible D gene (6 bases). V shed 4 bases and J shed 1 base, with 14 bases lying between them. The CDR3 is 15 amino acids. Per germline, CDR1 SGHNT and CDR2 YYREEE (reference sequence). The CDR3 region is CASSRDRTYNYGYTF. The CDR3 bases are TGTGCCAGCAGCAGAGACAGGACCTATAACTATGGCTACACCTTC.

The chain employs TRBV6-5 and TRBJ1-4; the D gene is possibly TRBD1 (5 bases). CDR1 is MNHEY, CDR2 SVGAGI, per germline. Trimming left V 6 bases short and J 7 bases short, with 15 bases between. This CDR3 contains 14 residues. The DNA of the CDR3 is TGTGCCAGCAGCATATCAGCAGGGTTTGAAAAACTGTTTTTT. This sequence encodes CASSISAGFEKLFF.

The chain has TRBV10-3 and TRBJ2-2; 7 bases map to TRBD2. The CDR3 loop spans 17 amino acids. Germline V CDR1 and CDR2: ENHRY, SYGVKD. Unmatched junction bases numbered 8, after V lost 0 bases and J lost 4 bases. In DNA, the CDR3 is TGTGCCATCAGTGAGTCCGGGGGGACCAGATTCACCGGGGAGCTGTTTTTT. Protein: CAISESGGTRFTGELFF.

V is TRBV11-2 and J is TRBJ2-5; D might be TRBD1 (5 bases). V was shortened by 5 bases and J by 3 bases, with 10 bases between the two germline ends. The CDR3 length is 13 residues. CDR1 SGHAT and CDR2 FQNNGV come from the germline V gene. The CDR3 reads CASSARTKETQYF. For the CDR3, the DNA is TGTGCCAGCAGCGCGAGGACAAAAGAGACCCAGTACTTC.

The chain recombines TRBV11-2 with TRBJ2-7, with 12 bases matching TRBD2. With 7 bases clipped from V and 0 bases from J, the junction kept 10 bases outside the gene matches. Germline loops: CDR1 SGHAT, CDR2 FQNNGV. This CDR3 has 17 amino acids. CDR3 in amino acids: CASTLAGGGPSSYEQYF. The CDR3 DNA is TGTGCCAGCACACTAGCGGGGGGCGGCCCAAGCTCCTACGAGCAGTACTTC.